The T cell receptor (beta chain) described here comes from a study of T cells in Graves' hyperthyroidism and ophthalmopathy. Amplified TCR beta CDR3 regions derived from RNA transcripts. The HTBI primer set served for first-round RT-PCR of the TCR CDR3. TCRdb processed the multiplex PCR reads anew with MiXCR; each CDR3 protein has one entry. The data show some 560,000 distinct CDR3 sequences, 12% to 15% seen once. This clonotype was counted ten times or more. The antigen remains undetermined. Notes on the study in general: Most expanded thyroid clonotypes above 0.001 recurred in blood. Prediction of ophthalmopathy progression came a median approximately 7 months pre-onset.

The specimen sequenced was blood. This clonotype originated in a woman in her 40s with Graves' hyperthyroidism.

CDR3 sequence reads: CASSNTGSYGYTF. The CDR3 region has the DNA TGTGCCAGCAGTAATACAGGGAGCTATGGCTACACCTTC. V and J are TRBV2 and TRBJ1-2; tentatively, D is TRBD1 (6 bases). The germline V gene has CDR1 SNHLY and CDR2 FYNNEI. This CDR3 has 13 amino acids. V was shortened by 5 bases and J by 4 bases, with 11 bases between the two germline ends.